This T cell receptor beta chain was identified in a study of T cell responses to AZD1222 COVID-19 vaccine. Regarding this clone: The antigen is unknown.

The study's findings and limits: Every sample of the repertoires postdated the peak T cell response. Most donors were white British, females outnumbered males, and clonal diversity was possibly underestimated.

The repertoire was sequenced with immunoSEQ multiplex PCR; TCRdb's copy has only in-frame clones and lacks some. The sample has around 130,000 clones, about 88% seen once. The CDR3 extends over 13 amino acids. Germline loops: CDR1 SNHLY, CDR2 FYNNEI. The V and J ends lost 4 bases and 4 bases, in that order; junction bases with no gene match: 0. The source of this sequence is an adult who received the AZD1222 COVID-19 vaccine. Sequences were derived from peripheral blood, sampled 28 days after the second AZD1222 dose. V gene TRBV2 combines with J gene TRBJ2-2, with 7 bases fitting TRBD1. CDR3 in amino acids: CASSGQGTGELFF. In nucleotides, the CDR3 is TGTGCCAGCAGTGGACAGGGCACCGGGGAGCTGTTTTTT.